A selection of T cell receptor beta chains follows, all from one sample in a study of blood T cell repertoires in COVID-19. Clones were sequenced by immunoSEQ multiplex PCR, and TCRdb holds only the in-frame ones, with some missing. The sample shows 65,000 to 95,000 clones, 75% to 85% of them seen only once. Sequenced sample: peripheral blood. These TCRs come from a woman aged 45-59 years with acute or convalescent COVID-19. Both conserved end residues are part of each CDR3. A D gene is named only where the DNA matches it firmly. Rows may omit the clone size; those that give it use once, few, many or a size class.

j_call v_call clone_size d_call cdr3_aa cdr3_nt
TRBJ1-1 TRBV5-5 . . CASSIVTTNTEAFF TGTGCCAGCAGCATCGTGACTACCAACACTGAAGCTTTCTTT
TRBJ2-2 TRBV27 . TRBD1 CATRGTGTGELFF TGTGCCACCAGGGGGACAGGGACCGGGGAGCTGTTTTTT
TRBJ1-1 TRBV6-2/TRBV6-3 . TRBD1 CASSYSRDRVFPNTEAFF TGTGCCAGCAGTTACTCCCGGGACAGGGTTTTTCCGAACACTGAAGCTTTCTTT
TRBJ2-4 TRBV7-2 . TRBD1 CASSFRDRAIQYF TGTGCCAGCAGCTTCCGGGACAGGGCCATTCAGTACTTC
TRBJ2-7 TRBV21-1 . . CASSHRGRGQGFLEQYF TGTGCCAGCAGCCACCGTGGCAGGGGACAGGGATTTTTGGAGCAGTACTTC
TRBJ2-5 TRBV7-3 once TRBD2 CASSPLGGRMETQYF TGTGCCAGCAGCCCCCTCGGCGGGAGGATGGAGACCCAGTACTTC
TRBJ2-3 TRBV6-1 few . CASSEYMGVLPDADTQYF TGTGCCAGCAGTGAATATATGGGAGTCCTACCTGATGCAGATACGCAGTATTTT
TRBJ2-7 TRBV24-1 . . CATSDSRGSGGGRGEQYF TGTGCCACCAGTGATTCCAGGGGATCAGGAGGCGGGAGAGGCGAGCAGTACTTC
TRBJ1-5 TRBV12-3/TRBV12-4 . . CASSFGGGSQHF TGTGCCAGCAGTTTCGGAGGCGGGTCCCAGCATTTT
TRBJ2-1 TRBV13 . TRBD2 CASSSVAGAYNEQFF TGTGCCAGCAGCTCTGTAGCGGGGGCCTACAATGAGCAGTTCTTC
TRBJ1-1 TRBV29-1 . . CSVEEQSAEAFF TGCAGCGTTGAAGAACAGTCGGCTGAAGCTTTCTTT
TRBJ2-7 TRBV7-8 . . CASSPTSYEQYF TGTGCCAGCAGCCCGACTAGCTACGAGCAGTACTTC
TRBJ1-1 TRBV23-1 . . CASSQGPGTKNTEAFF TGCGCCAGCAGTCAAGGCCCAGGAACGAAGAACACTGAAGCTTTCTTT
TRBJ1-2 TRBV6-5 once . CASSYSRESRFGYTF TGTGCCAGCAGTTACTCGCGGGAGTCCCGATTTGGCTACACCTTC
TRBJ2-3 TRBV7-2 . . CASSLLGGTDTQYF TGTGCCAGCAGCTTGTTAGGGGGCACAGATACGCAGTATTTT
TRBJ2-2 TRBV3-1/TRBV3-2 . . CASSQTTGELFF TGTGCCAGCAGCCAGACAACCGGGGAGCTGTTTTTT
TRBJ2-1 TRBV9 . . CASSVANEQFF TGTGCCAGCAGCGTAGCGAATGAGCAGTTCTTC
TRBJ1-1 TRBV5-4 once . CASSQLLGVGVEAFF TGTGCCAGCAGCCAACTCCTTGGGGTCGGGGTTGAAGCTTTCTTT
TRBJ2-1 TRBV7-8 . TRBD2 CASSLTLAGPKDVNEQFF TGTGCCAGCAGCTTAACACTAGCGGGACCCAAGGATGTAAATGAGCAGTTCTTC
TRBJ1-2 TRBV7-2 few TRBD1 CASSPFAAGGAGYTF TGTGCCAGCAGCCCTTTCGCGGCAGGGGGCGCCGGCTACACCTTC
TRBJ2-1 TRBV3-1/TRBV3-2 . TRBD2 CASSQFGLAGGRSYNEQFF TGTGCCAGCAGCCAATTCGGACTAGCGGGAGGTAGATCCTACAATGAGCAGTTCTTC
TRBJ2-5 TRBV15 . TRBD1 CATSRSRDRGSGKETQYF TGTGCCACCAGCAGGAGCCGGGACAGGGGATCTGGAAAAGAGACCCAGTACTTC
TRBJ1-1 TRBV5-5 medium-sized . CASSRTAGAEAFF TGTGCCAGCAGCCGGACTGCAGGGGCTGAAGCTTTCTTT
TRBJ1-5 TRBV18 . TRBD1 CASSPDRGGNQPQHF TGTGCCAGCTCACCGGACAGGGGGGGAAATCAGCCCCAGCATTTT
TRBJ2-3 TRBV5-1 . . CASSFTRGTGTDTQYF TGCGCCAGCAGTTTTACCAGGGGTACTGGCACAGATACGCAGTATTTT
TRBJ2-7 TRBV4-1 . . CASSSLREQYF TGCGCCAGCAGCTCTCTCCGCGAGCAGTACTTC
TRBJ2-7 TRBV21-1 once . CASSKKGGLAGEGEQYF TGTGCCAGCAGCAAAAAAGGCGGACTAGCGGGAGAAGGTGAGCAGTACTTC
TRBJ1-5 TRBV15 . . CATSSSLLAGNQPQHF TGTGCCACCAGCAGTTCATTACTCGCTGGCAATCAGCCCCAGCATTTT
TRBJ1-2 TRBV5-4 few . CASSSDGRTDYGYTF TGTGCCAGCAGCTCTGACGGACGGACAGACTATGGCTACACCTTC
TRBJ1-2 TRBV27 few TRBD1 CASSFYRRDSRIGYTF TGTGCCAGCAGTTTCTACCGCCGGGACAGCCGTATTGGCTACACCTTC
TRBJ1-2 TRBV7-8 . TRBD1 CASSLAFGQGAYYGYTF TGTGCCAGCAGCTTAGCGTTCGGCCAGGGGGCGTACTATGGCTACACCTTC
TRBJ1-5 TRBV5-6 few . CASSSSSNQPQHF TGTGCCAGCAGCTCGAGTAGCAATCAGCCCCAGCATTTT
TRBJ2-2 TRBV5-5 . . CASSFAELNTGELFF TGTGCCAGCAGCTTTGCTGAGTTGAACACCGGGGAGCTGTTTTTT
TRBJ2-7 TRBV6-1 . . CASSEGGHTADF TGTGCCAGCAGTGAAGGAGGACACACGGCCGACTTC
TRBJ2-2 TRBV28 once . CATGRQGATGELFF TGTGCCACCGGGAGGCAGGGGGCCACCGGGGAGCTGTTTTTT
TRBJ2-3 TRBV28 few TRBD1 CASSSRGHNTDTQYF TGTGCCAGCAGCTCAAGGGGGCACAACACAGATACGCAGTATTTT
TRBJ1-2 TRBV6-2/TRBV6-3 . . CASSSVGQMRVYGYTF TGTGCCAGCAGTTCCGTCGGACAGATGCGGGTATATGGCTACACCTTC
TRBJ2-5 TRBV30 . . CAWSEQQETQYF TGTGCCTGGAGTGAACAGCAAGAGACCCAGTACTTC
TRBJ2-7 TRBV6-2/TRBV6-3 . TRBD1 CASSYFQGASYEQYF TGTGCCAGCAGTTACTTCCAGGGGGCATCCTACGAGCAGTACTTC
TRBJ2-1 TRBV19 . . CASSIPPVRHFTEQFF TGTGCCAGTAGTATACCTCCTGTGAGGCACTTCACCGAGCAGTTCTTC
TRBJ1-4 TRBV18 once . CASSLGNRNEKLFF TGTGCCAGCTCATTGGGCAACCGTAATGAAAAACTGTTTTTT
TRBJ2-5 TRBV19 . . CASSTVGSETQYF TGTGCCAGTAGTACGGTCGGGAGTGAGACCCAGTACTTC
TRBJ2-7 TRBV5-4 . TRBD2 CASTAGGLNYEQYF TGTGCCAGCACCGCGGGGGGACTAAACTACGAGCAGTACTTC
TRBJ2-7 TRBV27 . . CASSLGLARLSEQYF TGTGCCAGCAGTTTAGGTCTAGCCAGGTTATCAGAGCAGTACTTC
TRBJ2-3 TRBV19 . TRBD2 CASSIGLAGVLDTQYF TGTGCCAGTAGTATAGGACTAGCGGGAGTCCTGGATACGCAGTATTTT
TRBJ2-3 TRBV9 . TRBD1 CASSVEGGGGQTQYF TGTGCCAGCAGCGTAGAAGGGGGCGGAGGTCAGACGCAGTATTTT
TRBJ2-7 TRBV2 few TRBD1 CASSEWGGDRAYEQYF TGTGCCAGCAGTGAATGGGGGGGGGACAGGGCCTACGAGCAGTACTTC
TRBJ1-2 TRBV5-1 . . CASSLDFTYGYTF TGCGCCAGCAGCTTGGACTTCACGTATGGCTACACCTTC
TRBJ2-3 TRBV7-3 . . CASNGAELGDTQYF TGTGCCAGCAACGGAGCGGAGCTCGGGGATACGCAGTATTTT
TRBJ1-1 TRBV3-1/TRBV3-2 . TRBD1 CASSPGTGREAFF TGTGCCAGCAGCCCTGGGACAGGCCGAGAAGCTTTCTTT
TRBJ1-1 TRBV7-9 . . CAILRQRNTEAFF TGTGCCATTCTTCGACAGCGGAACACTGAAGCTTTCTTT
TRBJ1-2 TRBV7-8 . . CASSLAVANYGYTF TGTGCCAGCAGCTTAGCAGTAGCTAACTATGGCTACACCTTC
TRBJ2-3 TRBV7-8 few . CASSLRRAGASTDTQYF TGTGCCAGCAGCTTAAGGAGGGCCGGGGCTAGCACAGATACGCAGTATTTT
TRBJ1-1 TRBV3-1/TRBV3-2 . TRBD1 CASTYYRGTEAFF TGTGCCAGCACCTACTACAGGGGGACTGAAGCTTTCTTT
TRBJ1-5 TRBV30 . TRBD1 CAWRGQGSNQPQHF TGTGCCTGGAGGGGACAGGGAAGCAATCAGCCCCAGCATTTT
TRBJ1-1 TRBV19 . . CASSIFSWNTEAFF TGTGCCAGTAGTATTTTCAGTTGGAACACTGAAGCTTTCTTT
TRBJ1-5 TRBV2 once TRBD1 CASSGDRGRSNQPQHF TGTGCCAGCAGTGGGGACAGGGGGCGAAGCAATCAGCCCCAGCATTTT
TRBJ1-1 TRBV7-9 . . CASRSKGNRENTEAFF TGTGCCAGCAGAAGTAAGGGGAACAGGGAAAACACTGAAGCTTTCTTT